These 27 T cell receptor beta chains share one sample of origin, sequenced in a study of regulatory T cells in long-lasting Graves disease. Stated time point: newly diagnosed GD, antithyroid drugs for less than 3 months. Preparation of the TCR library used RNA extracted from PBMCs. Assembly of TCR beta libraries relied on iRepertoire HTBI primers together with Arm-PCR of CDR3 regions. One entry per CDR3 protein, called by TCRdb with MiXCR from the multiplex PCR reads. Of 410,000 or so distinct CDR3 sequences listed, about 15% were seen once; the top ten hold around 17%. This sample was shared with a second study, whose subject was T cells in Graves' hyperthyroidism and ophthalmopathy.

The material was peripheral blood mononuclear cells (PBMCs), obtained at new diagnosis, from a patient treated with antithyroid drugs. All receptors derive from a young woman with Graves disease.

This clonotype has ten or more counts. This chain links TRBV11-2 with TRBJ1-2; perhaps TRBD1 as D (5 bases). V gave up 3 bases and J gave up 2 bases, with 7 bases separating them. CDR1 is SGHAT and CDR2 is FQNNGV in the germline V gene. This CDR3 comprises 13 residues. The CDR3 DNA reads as TGTGCCAGCAGCTTGGGGGAGAACTATGGCTACACCTTC. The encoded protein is CASSLGENYGYTF.

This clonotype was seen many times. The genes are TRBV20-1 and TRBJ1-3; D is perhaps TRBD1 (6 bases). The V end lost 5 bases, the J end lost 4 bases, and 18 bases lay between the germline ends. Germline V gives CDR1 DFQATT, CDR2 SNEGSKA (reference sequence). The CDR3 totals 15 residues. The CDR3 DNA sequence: TGCAGTGCTCTGGACAGCTTAGTGGCCGGAAACACCATATATTTT. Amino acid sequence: CSALDSLVAGNTIYF.

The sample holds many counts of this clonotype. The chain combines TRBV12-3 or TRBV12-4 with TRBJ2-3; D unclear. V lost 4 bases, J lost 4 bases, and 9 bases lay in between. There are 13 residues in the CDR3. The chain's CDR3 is CASSWSPADTQYF. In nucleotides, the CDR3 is TGTGCCAGCAGTTGGAGCCCGGCAGATACGCAGTATTTT.

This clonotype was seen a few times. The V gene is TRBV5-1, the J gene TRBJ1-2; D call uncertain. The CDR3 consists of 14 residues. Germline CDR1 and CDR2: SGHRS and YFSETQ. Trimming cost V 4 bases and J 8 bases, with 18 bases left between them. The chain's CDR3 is CASSPAARLRGYTF. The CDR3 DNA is TGCGCCAGCAGCCCAGCGGCTCGCCTGCGCGGCTACACCTTC.

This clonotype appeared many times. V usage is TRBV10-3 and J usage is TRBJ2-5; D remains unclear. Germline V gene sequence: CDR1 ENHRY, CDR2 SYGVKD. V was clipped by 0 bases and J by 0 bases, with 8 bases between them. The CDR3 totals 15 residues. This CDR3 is CAISESTVNQETQYF. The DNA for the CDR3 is TGTGCCATCAGTGAGTCAACGGTGAACCAAGAGACCCAGTACTTC.

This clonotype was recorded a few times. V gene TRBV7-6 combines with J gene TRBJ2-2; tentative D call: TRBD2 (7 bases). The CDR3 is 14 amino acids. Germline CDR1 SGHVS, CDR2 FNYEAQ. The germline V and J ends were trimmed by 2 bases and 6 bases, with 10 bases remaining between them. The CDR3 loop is CASSLKGGAGELFF. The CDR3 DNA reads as TGTGCCAGCAGCTTAAAAGGGGGGGCCGGGGAGCTGTTTTTT.

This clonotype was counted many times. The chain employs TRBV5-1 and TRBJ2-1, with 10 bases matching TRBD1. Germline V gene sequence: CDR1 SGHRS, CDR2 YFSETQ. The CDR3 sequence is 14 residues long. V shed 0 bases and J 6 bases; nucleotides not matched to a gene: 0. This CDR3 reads CASSLGTGGNEQFF. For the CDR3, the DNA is TGCGCCAGCAGCTTGGGGACAGGGGGCAATGAGCAGTTCTTC.

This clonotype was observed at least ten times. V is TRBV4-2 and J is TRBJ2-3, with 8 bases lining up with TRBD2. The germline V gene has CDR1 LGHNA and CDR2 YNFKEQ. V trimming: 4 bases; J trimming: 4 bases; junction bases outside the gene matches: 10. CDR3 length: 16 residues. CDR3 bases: TGTGCCAGCAGCCTGACGACTAGCGCAGCATCAGATACGCAGTATTTT. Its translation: CASSLTTSAASDTQYF.

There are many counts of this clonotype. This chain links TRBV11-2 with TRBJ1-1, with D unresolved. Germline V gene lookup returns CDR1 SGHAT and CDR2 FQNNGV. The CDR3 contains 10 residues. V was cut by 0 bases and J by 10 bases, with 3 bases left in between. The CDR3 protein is CASSLDRAFF. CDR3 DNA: TGTGCCAGCAGCTTAGACCGAGCTTTCTTT.

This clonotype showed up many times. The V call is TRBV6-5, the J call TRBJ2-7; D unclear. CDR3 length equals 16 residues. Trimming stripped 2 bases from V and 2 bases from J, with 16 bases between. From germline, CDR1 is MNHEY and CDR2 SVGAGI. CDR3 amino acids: CASSYPEKGNPYEQYF. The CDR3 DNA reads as TGTGCCAGCAGTTACCCTGAAAAGGGTAACCCCTACGAGCAGTACTTC.

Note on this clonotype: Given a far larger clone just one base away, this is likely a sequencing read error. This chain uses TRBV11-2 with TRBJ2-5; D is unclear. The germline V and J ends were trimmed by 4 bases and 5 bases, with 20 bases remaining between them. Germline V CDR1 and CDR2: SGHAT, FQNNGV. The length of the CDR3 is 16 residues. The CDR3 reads CASSWAMGGLGETQYF. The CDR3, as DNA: TGTGCCAGCAGCTGGGCGATGGGTGGCTTGGGGGAGACCCAGTACTTC. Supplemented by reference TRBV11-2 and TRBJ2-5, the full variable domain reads EAGVAQSPRYKIIEKRQSVAFWCNPISGHATLYWYQQILGQGPKLLIQFQNNGVVDDSQLPKDRFSAERLKGVDSTLKIQPAKLEDSAVYLCASSWAMGGLGETQYFGPGTRLLVL.

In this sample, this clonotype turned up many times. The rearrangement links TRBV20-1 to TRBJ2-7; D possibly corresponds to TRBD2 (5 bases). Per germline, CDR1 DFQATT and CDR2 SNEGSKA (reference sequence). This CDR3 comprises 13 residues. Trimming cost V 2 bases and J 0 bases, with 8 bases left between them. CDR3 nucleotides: TGCAGTGCTAGACTAGCTTACTCCTACGAGCAGTACTTC. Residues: CSARLAYSYEQYF.

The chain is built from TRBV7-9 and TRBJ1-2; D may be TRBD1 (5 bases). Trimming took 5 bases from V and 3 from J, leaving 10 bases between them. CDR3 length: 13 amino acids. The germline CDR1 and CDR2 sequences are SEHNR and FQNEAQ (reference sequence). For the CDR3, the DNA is TGTGCCAGCAGCCGGGACCCTGACTATGGCTACACCTTC. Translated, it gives CASSRDPDYGYTF. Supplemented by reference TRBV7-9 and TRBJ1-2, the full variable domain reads DTGVSQNPRHKITKRGQNVTFRCDPISEHNRLYWYRQTLGQGPEFLTYFQNEAQLEKSRLLSDRFSAERPKGSFSTLEIQRTEQGDSAMYLCASSRDPDYGYTFGSGTRLTVV.

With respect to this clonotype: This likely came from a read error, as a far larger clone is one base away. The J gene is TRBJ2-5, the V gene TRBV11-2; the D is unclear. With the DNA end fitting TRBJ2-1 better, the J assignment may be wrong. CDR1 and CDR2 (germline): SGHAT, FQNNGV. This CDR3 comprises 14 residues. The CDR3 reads CASSLMGVSYEQFF. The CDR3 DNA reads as TGTGCCAGCAGCTTAATGGGCGTCTCCTACGAGCAGTTCTTC.

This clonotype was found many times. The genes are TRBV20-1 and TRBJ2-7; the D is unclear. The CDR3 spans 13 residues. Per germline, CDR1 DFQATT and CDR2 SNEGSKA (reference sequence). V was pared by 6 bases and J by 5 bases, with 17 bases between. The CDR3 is CSASGRQGHEQYF. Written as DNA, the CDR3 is TGCAGTGCCTCAGGAAGACAAGGCCACGAGCAGTACTTC.

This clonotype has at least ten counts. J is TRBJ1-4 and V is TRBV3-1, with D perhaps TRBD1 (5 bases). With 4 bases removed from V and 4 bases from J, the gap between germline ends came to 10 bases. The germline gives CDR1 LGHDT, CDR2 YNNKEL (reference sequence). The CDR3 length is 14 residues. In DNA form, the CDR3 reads TGTGCCAGCAGCCCTTGGGGGGATAATGAAAAACTGTTTTTT. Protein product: CASSPWGDNEKLFF.

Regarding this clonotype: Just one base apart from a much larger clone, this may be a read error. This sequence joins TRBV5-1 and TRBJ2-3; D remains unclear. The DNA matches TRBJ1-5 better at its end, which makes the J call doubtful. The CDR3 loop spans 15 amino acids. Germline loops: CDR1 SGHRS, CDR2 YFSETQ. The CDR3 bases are TGCGCCAGCAGGTGGGAGATCGAGAAAACAGATACGCAGCATTTT. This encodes CASRWEIEKTDTQHF.

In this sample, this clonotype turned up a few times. CDR3 sequence reads: CASSSHFLELFF. CDR3 nucleotide sequence: TGTGCCAGCAGCTCCCATTTCTTAGAGCTGTTTTTT. The J gene is TRBJ2-2, the V gene TRBV5-6, with D hard to call. CDR3 length: 12 residues. Germline CDR1 reads SGHDT; CDR2 reads YYEEEE. The V gene lost 3 bases and the J gene lost 11 bases, with 11 bases spanning the gap.

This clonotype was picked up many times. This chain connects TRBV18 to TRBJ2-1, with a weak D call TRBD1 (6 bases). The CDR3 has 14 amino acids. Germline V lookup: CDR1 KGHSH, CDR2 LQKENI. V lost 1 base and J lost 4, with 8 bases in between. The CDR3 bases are TGTGCCAGCTCACCACGGGACACTTACAATGAGCAGTTCTTC. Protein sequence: CASSPRDTYNEQFF.

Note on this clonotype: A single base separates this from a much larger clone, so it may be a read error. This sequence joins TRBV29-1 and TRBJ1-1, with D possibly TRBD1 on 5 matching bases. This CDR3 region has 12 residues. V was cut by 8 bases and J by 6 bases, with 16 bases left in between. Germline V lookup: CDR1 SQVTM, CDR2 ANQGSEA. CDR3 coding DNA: TGCAGCACCTCGGACGGGGGAGCTGAAGCTTTCTTT. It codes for CSTSDGGAEAFF.

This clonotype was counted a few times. The CDR3 sequence: CAWSVLRTSGRGPYEQYF. CDR3 sequence (DNA): TGTGCCTGGAGTGTACTCAGGACTAGCGGGAGGGGACCCTACGAGCAGTACTTC. The V call is TRBV30, the J call TRBJ2-7; 15 bases agree with TRBD2. The CDR3 has 18 amino acids. Germline V gives CDR1 GTSNPN, CDR2 SVGIG (reference sequence). Unmatched junction bases numbered 8, after V lost 0 bases and J lost 2 bases.

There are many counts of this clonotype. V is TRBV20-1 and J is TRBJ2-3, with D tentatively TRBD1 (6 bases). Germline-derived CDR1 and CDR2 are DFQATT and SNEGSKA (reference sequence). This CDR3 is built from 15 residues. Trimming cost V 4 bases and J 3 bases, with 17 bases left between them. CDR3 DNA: TGCAGTGCTACAGGGGCCAGAACCACAACAGATACGCAGTATTTT. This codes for CSATGARTTTDTQYF.

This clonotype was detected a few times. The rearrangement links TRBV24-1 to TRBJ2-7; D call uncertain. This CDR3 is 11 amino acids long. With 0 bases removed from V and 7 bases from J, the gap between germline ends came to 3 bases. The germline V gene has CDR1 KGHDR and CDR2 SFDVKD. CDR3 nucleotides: TGTGCCACCAGTGATTTGGTAGAGCAGTACTTC. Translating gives CATSDLVEQYF.

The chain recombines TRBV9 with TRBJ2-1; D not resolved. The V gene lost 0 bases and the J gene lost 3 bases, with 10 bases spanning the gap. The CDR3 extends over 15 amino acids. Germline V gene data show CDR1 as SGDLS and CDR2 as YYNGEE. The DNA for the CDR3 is TGTGCCAGCAGCGTAGAAGGGTCCGACTACAATGAGCAGTTCTTC. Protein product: CASSVEGSDYNEQFF.

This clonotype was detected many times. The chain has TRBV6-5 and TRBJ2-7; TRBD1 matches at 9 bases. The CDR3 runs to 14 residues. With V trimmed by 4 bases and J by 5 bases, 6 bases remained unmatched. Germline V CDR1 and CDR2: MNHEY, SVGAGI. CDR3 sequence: CASSWRTGDNEQYF. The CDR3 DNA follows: TGTGCCAGCAGTTGGCGGACAGGGGATAACGAGCAGTACTTC.

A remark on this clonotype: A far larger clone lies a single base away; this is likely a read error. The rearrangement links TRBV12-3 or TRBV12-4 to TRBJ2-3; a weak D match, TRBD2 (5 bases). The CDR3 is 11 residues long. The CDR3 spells CASSQGSEQCF. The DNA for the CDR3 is TGTGCCAGCAGTCAAGGGAGCGAGCAGTGCTTC.

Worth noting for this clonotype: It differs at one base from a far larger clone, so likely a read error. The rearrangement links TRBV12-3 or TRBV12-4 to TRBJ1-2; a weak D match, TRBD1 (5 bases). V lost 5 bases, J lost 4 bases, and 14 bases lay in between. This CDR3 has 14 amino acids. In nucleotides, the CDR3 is TGTGCCAGCAGTCCGACAGAGGGCGGCTATGGCTACACCTTC. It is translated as CASSPTEGGYGYTF.